These 27 T cell receptor beta chains originate from one sample sequenced in a study of T cells after yellow fever vaccination (dated by TCRdb to the late 2010s). The treatment or condition label here, explained by the study, means: live attenuated yellow fever vaccine strain. Library prep was done by 5' RACE. TCRdb names Illumina NovaSeq 6000 as the instrument used. TCRdb applied fastp at Q25 and MiXCR to the public reads, then kept only in-frame beta chains. Each CDR3 protein gets just one entry, which takes the most common genes and DNA from the rows behind it. The sample has more than 300,000 distinct CDR3 sequences on record, around a tenth of them singletons. The ten largest clones represent less than 3.5% of the sample. Sequenced material: CD4+ T cells sorted from PBMCs, taken 45 days after the yellow fever booster vaccination. The receptors originated from a man aged 18 to 29 who received the YFV17D yellow fever vaccine.

This clonotype was counted between two and nine times. The chain has TRBV5-1 and TRBJ1-6, with a tentative D call TRBD1 (6 bases). Between the trimmed V and J ends, which lost 4 bases and 6 bases, there was a span of 11 bases. The germline CDR1 and CDR2 sequences are SGHRS and YFSETQ. CDR3 length: 14 amino acids. The CDR3 spells CASSVGGGNSPLHF. The DNA for the CDR3 is TGCGCCAGCAGCGTCGGAGGGGGTAATTCACCCCTCCACTTT.

This clonotype was seen repeatedly, ten times or more. The rearrangement links TRBV4-3 to TRBJ1-5; maybe TRBD1 (5 bases). The germline V gene encodes CDR1 LGHNA and CDR2 YSLEER. This CDR3 contains 14 residues. V lost 4 bases and J 5 bases, leaving 12 bases between the germline ends. The CDR3: CASSPGLVDQPQHF. The CDR3 nucleotides are TGCGCCAGCAGCCCGGGACTTGTCGATCAGCCCCAGCATTTT.

The genes are TRBV29-1 and TRBJ2-7; weak D call: TRBD2 (5 bases). Germline V lookup: CDR1 SQVTM, CDR2 ANQGSEA. V lost 3 bases to trimming and J lost 2 bases, with 8 bases between them. There are 12 residues in the CDR3. The CDR3 loop is CSVEKRTYEQYV. The CDR3 bases are TGCAGCGTTGAGAAGCGGACCTACGAGCAGTACGTC.

This clonotype came up many times. The V gene is TRBV7-2, the J gene TRBJ2-5; perhaps TRBD1 as D (5 bases). Trimming cost V 4 bases and J 5 bases, with 14 bases left between them. Germline V CDR1 and CDR2: SGHTA, FQGNSA. CDR3 length: 14 residues. The CDR3 DNA reads TGTGCCAGCAGCTATCAGGGCCTGGGGGAGACCCAGTACTTC. This gives the protein CASSYQGLGETQYF. The entire variable domain, with the rest obtained from reference TRBV7-2 and TRBJ2-5, is as follows: GAGVSQSPSNKVTEKGKDVELRCDPISGHTALYWYRQSLGQGLEFLIYFQGNSAPDKSGLPSDRFSAERTGGSVSTLTIQRTQQEDSAVYLCASSYQGLGETQYFGPGTRLLVL.

This clonotype was picked up many times. The chain employs TRBV5-1 and TRBJ2-1, with D perhaps TRBD2 (7 bases). Germline V gene sequence: CDR1 SGHRS, CDR2 YFSETQ. The CDR3 runs to 15 residues. V was cut by 1 base and J by 6 bases, with 14 bases left in between. CDR3 sequence reads: CASSLSGGPSNEQFF. CDR3 sequence (DNA): TGCGCCAGCAGCTTGTCGGGGGGCCCTAGCAATGAGCAGTTCTTC.

This clonotype was seen only a few times. The chain has TRBV5-1 and TRBJ2-5; D may be TRBD1 (5 bases). Germline V gene data show CDR1 as SGHRS and CDR2 as YFSETQ. The CDR3 has 15 amino acids. The V end was cut by 1 base, the J end by 2 bases, with 12 bases between. In nucleotides, the CDR3 is TGCGCCAGCAGCTTGTCCCGACAGTTACAAGAGACCCAGTACTTC. This gives the protein CASSLSRQLQETQYF.

The chain combines TRBV7-2 with TRBJ2-5; 8 bases align to TRBD2. The CDR3 is 14 amino acids. The V and J ends lost 4 bases and 4 bases, in that order; junction bases with no gene match: 5. Germline CDR1 is SGHTA and CDR2 is FQGNSA. Written as DNA, the CDR3 is TGTGCCAGCAGCTCCCCGCGGGGGGCAGAGACCCAGTACTTC. This gives the protein CASSSPRGAETQYF. Supplemented by reference TRBV7-2 and TRBJ2-5, the full variable domain reads GAGVSQSPSNKVTEKGKDVELRCDPISGHTALYWYRQSLGQGLEFLIYFQGNSAPDKSGLPSDRFSAERTGGSVSTLTIQRTQQEDSAVYLCASSSPRGAETQYFGPGTRLLVL.

This clonotype occurred a few times. This rearrangement joins TRBV21-1 to TRBJ1-1; TRBD1 is taken as the D call from the table, unchecked against the DNA. TRBV21-1 is described as a pseudogene. The CDR3 runs 17 residues. CDR3 loop: CASSGTMNGNTDTEAFF. CDR3 sequence (DNA): TGTGCCAGCAGTGGGACAATGAACGGGAATACGGACACTGAAGCTTTCTTT.

This clonotype was counted ten times or more. The V and J genes are TRBV12-3 or TRBV12-4 and TRBJ1-2; D call uncertain. This CDR3 region has 13 residues. V was trimmed by 6 bases and J by 6 bases, leaving 14 bases between them. In DNA form, the CDR3 reads TGTGCCAGCAGACGGCCCGGCGGGGATGGCTACACCTTC. Translating it yields CASRRPGGDGYTF.

This clonotype turned up a few times. This chain joins TRBV7-9 and TRBJ1-6; no clear D. Germline CDR1 reads SEHNR; CDR2 reads FQNEAQ (reference sequence). This CDR3 region has 13 residues. Trimming took 5 bases from V and 8 from J, leaving 10 bases between them. The CDR3 DNA reads TGTGCCAGCAGCCCCCAGAGTGATTCACCCCTCCACTTT. This translates into CASSPQSDSPLHF. The full variable domain, completed using reference TRBV7-9 and TRBJ1-6, is DTGVSQNPRHKITKRGQNVTFRCDPISEHNRLYWYRQTLGQGPEFLTYFQNEAQLEKSRLLSDRFSAERPKGSFSTLEIQRTEQGDSAMYLCASSPQSDSPLHFGNGTRLTVT.

This clonotype was found many times. The gene calls are TRBV6-5 and TRBJ1-1; D perhaps matches TRBD1 (6 bases). This CDR3 has 13 amino acids. Germline V gives CDR1 MNHEY, CDR2 SVGAGI. Trimming shortened V by 2 bases and J by 3 bases, and 7 bases separated the two germline ends. In DNA form, the CDR3 reads TGTGCCAGCAGTTACGAGGGGGACACTGAAGCTTTCTTT. It yields the protein CASSYEGDTEAFF.

This clonotype showed up just a few times. The chain recombines TRBV5-1 with TRBJ2-2, with a possible D match to TRBD1 (6 bases). The germline gives CDR1 SGHRS, CDR2 YFSETQ. The CDR3 has 15 residues. V gave up 0 bases and J gave up 6 bases, with 12 bases separating them. The CDR3 here is CASSLAQGRAGELFF. As DNA, the CDR3 is TGCGCCAGCAGCTTGGCACAGGGAAGGGCCGGGGAGCTGTTTTTT.

This chain uses TRBV2 with TRBJ2-5; 7 bases line up with TRBD2. The germline V gene encodes CDR1 SNHLY and CDR2 FYNNEI. The CDR3 covers 13 residues. V lost 6 bases and J lost 1; bases outside the gene matches: 2. DNA of the CDR3: TGTGCCAGCAGGCGGGGGTCCCAAGAGACCCAGTACTTC. Amino acid sequence: CASRRGSQETQYF.

The chain joins TRBV6-2 or TRBV6-3 to TRBJ2-1; 8 bases align to TRBD2. Trimming took 6 bases from V and 1 from J; bases not matched to a gene: 14. There are 18 residues in the CDR3. The germline V gene has CDR1 MNHEY and CDR2 SVGEGT. CDR3: CASSHDLTSGLSYNEQFF. The CDR3 nucleotides read TGTGCCAGCAGCCACGACCTTACTAGCGGCCTTTCCTACAATGAGCAGTTCTTC.

Only a few counts were recorded for this clonotype. This chain connects TRBV15 to TRBJ1-2; 7 bases line up with TRBD1. The germline CDR1 and CDR2 sequences are LNHNV and YYDKDF (reference sequence). The CDR3 totals 16 residues. V lost 0 bases to trimming and J lost 8 bases; unmatched junction nucleotides: 12. The CDR3 loop is CATSRDQGRGSQGYTF. CDR3 bases: TGTGCCACCAGCAGAGATCAGGGCAGGGGGTCGCAGGGCTACACCTTC.

J is TRBJ2-2 and V is TRBV19; 8 bases fit TRBD1. The V gene's germline CDR1 is LNHDA and CDR2 SQIVND (reference sequence). This CDR3 is 15 amino acids long. The J segment lost 6 bases and the V segment lost 6 bases, leaving 9 bases of the junction unmatched. In DNA form, the CDR3 reads TGTGCCAGTAGGCCCGGGACAGGTGGGGCCGGGGAGCTGTTTTTT. It specifies CASRPGTGGAGELFF. Supplemented by reference TRBV19 and TRBJ2-2, the full variable domain reads DGGITQSPKYLFRKEGQNVTLSCEQNLNHDAMYWYRQDPGQGLRLIYYSQIVNDFQKGDIAEGYSVSREKKESFPLTVTSAQKNPTAFYLCASRPGTGGAGELFFGEGSRLTVL.

This clonotype was seen a handful of times. The chain couples TRBV28 to TRBJ1-1; D is undetermined. Trimming shortened V by 5 bases and J by 0 bases, and 10 bases separated the two germline ends. Per the germline V gene, CDR1 is MDHEN and CDR2 is SYDVKM. CDR3 length: 14 residues. Here the CDR3 DNA reads TGTGCCAGCAGTCTTCCTTCTATGAACACTGAAGCTTTCTTT. The encoded protein is CASSLPSMNTEAFF. The variable domain in full, completed from reference TRBV28 and TRBJ1-1, reads DVKVTQSSRYLVKRTGEKVFLECVQDMDHENMFWYRQDPGLGLRLIYFSYDVKMKEKGDIPEGYSVSREKKERFSLILESASTNQTSMYLCASSLPSMNTEAFFGQGTRLTVV.

This clonotype was detected only a few times. V gene TRBV5-1 combines with J gene TRBJ1-6; D unclear. This CDR3 comprises 16 residues. Germline loops: CDR1 SGHRS, CDR2 YFSETQ. V was cut by 5 bases and J by 0 bases, with 12 bases left in between. CDR3 DNA sequence: TGCGCCAGCAGACCAACGCTAGGCTCCTATAATTCACCCCTCCACTTT. It encodes CASRPTLGSYNSPLHF.

The chain couples TRBV18 to TRBJ2-6, with a tentative D call TRBD1 (5 bases). V lost 5 bases and J 2 bases, leaving 13 bases between the germline ends. The CDR3 totals 16 residues. From germline, CDR1 is KGHSH and CDR2 LQKENI. The CDR3 sequence is CASSRTLSPGANVLTF. CDR3 sequence (DNA): TGTGCCAGCTCAAGGACACTCTCGCCTGGGGCCAACGTCCTGACTTTC.

This chain connects TRBV9 to TRBJ2-1; D is tentatively TRBD1 or TRBD2 (5 bases each). This CDR3 has 15 residues. V was clipped by 3 bases and J by 8 bases, with 18 bases between them. The V gene's germline CDR1 is SGDLS and CDR2 YYNGEE. CDR3 coding DNA: TGTGCCAGCAGCGCACAAGCCGGGGCGCAGGATGAGCAGTTCTTC. Encoded protein: CASSAQAGAQDEQFF.

This clonotype rates as medium-sized. This rearrangement joins TRBV4-1 to TRBJ2-5, with D perhaps matching TRBD2 (7 bases). Germline values: CDR1 MGHRA, CDR2 YSYEKL. The CDR3 spans 19 residues. The V end lost 3 bases, the J end lost 1 base, and 24 bases lay between the germline ends. DNA of the CDR3: TGCGCCAGCAGCCACCCCGGGCTTAGGGGGGGGGCGTTCCAAGAGACCCAGTACTTC. This codes for CASSHPGLRGGAFQETQYF.

The chain employs TRBV19 and TRBJ2-2; perhaps TRBD2 as D (5 bases). V lost 6 bases and J 0 bases, leaving 8 bases between the germline ends. This CDR3 comprises 14 residues. Per germline, CDR1 LNHDA and CDR2 SQIVND (reference sequence). The CDR3 loop reads CASRQRPNTGELFF. The CDR3 bases are TGTGCCAGTAGGCAGCGGCCGAACACCGGGGAGCTGTTTTTT.

The chain recombines TRBV10-3 with TRBJ1-1; no reliable D call. The germline V gene has CDR1 ENHRY and CDR2 SYGVKD. V was clipped by 5 bases and J by 1 base, with 8 bases between them. The CDR3 runs 13 residues. CDR3 sequence reads: CAISIVENTEAFF. CDR3 coding DNA: TGTGCCATCAGTATTGTCGAGAACACTGAAGCTTTCTTT.

The chain carries TRBV19 and TRBJ1-1; 7 bases agree with TRBD1. V dropped 3 bases and J dropped 2; count of bases not matched to a gene: 3. The CDR3 loop spans 14 amino acids. The germline V gene encodes CDR1 LNHDA and CDR2 SQIVND (reference sequence). The CDR3 DNA follows: TGTGCCAGTAGTATCGACAGGGCCAACACTGAAGCTTTCTTT. This sequence encodes CASSIDRANTEAFF.

A few counts support this clonotype. The chain employs TRBV7-2 and TRBJ2-7; D is undetermined. This CDR3 has 14 amino acids. Germline-derived CDR1 and CDR2 are SGHTA and FQGNSA. V lost 0 bases to trimming and J lost 0 bases, with 6 bases between them. CDR3 loop: CASSLAWGSYEQYF. CDR3 in DNA: TGTGCCAGCAGCTTAGCGTGGGGCTCCTACGAGCAGTACTTC. The whole variable domain, remainder taken from reference TRBV7-2 and TRBJ2-7, is GAGVSQSPSNKVTEKGKDVELRCDPISGHTALYWYRQSLGQGLEFLIYFQGNSAPDKSGLPSDRFSAERTGGSVSTLTIQRTQQEDSAVYLCASSLAWGSYEQYFGPGTRLTVT.

This clonotype was seen at least ten times. The rearrangement uses TRBV5-1 and TRBJ2-2; 12 bases map to TRBD2. V dropped 4 bases and J dropped 3; count of bases not matched to a gene: 4. Germline CDR1 reads SGHRS; CDR2 reads YFSETQ. The CDR3 covers 16 residues. Written as DNA, the CDR3 is TGCGCCAGCAGCCCAGGACTAGCGGGGTACACCGGGGAGCTGTTTTTT. Its translation: CASSPGLAGYTGELFF.

The chain uses TRBV7-9 and TRBJ1-3, with 7 bases that match TRBD1. The CDR3 covers 12 residues. Germline assignment: CDR1 SEHNR and CDR2 FQNEAQ (reference sequence). The V and J ends lost 11 bases and 9 bases, in that order; junction bases with no gene match: 10. This chain's CDR3 is CAGTAAQGTIYF. The CDR3, as DNA: TGTGCCGGGACAGCAGCCCAGGGCACCATATATTTT.